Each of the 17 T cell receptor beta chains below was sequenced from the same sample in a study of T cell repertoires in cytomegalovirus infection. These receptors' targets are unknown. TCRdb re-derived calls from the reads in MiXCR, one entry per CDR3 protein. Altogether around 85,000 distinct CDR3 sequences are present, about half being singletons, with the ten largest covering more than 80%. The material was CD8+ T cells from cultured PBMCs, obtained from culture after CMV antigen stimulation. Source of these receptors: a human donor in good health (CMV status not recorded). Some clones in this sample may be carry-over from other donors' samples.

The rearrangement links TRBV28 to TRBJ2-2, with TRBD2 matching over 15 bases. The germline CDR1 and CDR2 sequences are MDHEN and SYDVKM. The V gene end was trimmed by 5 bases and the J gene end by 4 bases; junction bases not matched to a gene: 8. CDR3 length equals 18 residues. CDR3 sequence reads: CASSPRTSGRVGTGELFF. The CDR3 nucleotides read TGTGCCAGCAGTCCTCGGACTAGCGGGAGGGTGGGCACCGGGGAGCTGTTTTTT.

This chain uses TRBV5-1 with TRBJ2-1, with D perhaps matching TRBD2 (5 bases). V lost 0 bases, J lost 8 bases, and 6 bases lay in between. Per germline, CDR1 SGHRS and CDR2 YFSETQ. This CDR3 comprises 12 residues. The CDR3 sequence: CASSLELDEQFF. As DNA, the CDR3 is TGCGCCAGCAGCTTGGAACTAGATGAGCAGTTCTTC. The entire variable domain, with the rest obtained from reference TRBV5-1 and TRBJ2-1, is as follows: KAGVTQTPRYLIKTRGQQVTLSCSPISGHRSVSWYQQTPGQGLQFLFEYFSETQRNKGNFPGRFSGRQFSNSRSEMNVSTLELGDSALYLCASSLELDEQFFGPGTRLTVL.

CDR3 sequence: CAWGPDGYYGYTF. CDR3 sequence (DNA): TGTGCCTGGGGCCCCGACGGCTACTATGGCTACACCTTC. The genes are TRBV30 and TRBJ1-2; D gene unclear. From germline, CDR1 is GTSNPN and CDR2 SVGIG (reference sequence). With 5 bases removed from V and 3 bases from J, the gap between germline ends came to 13 bases. This CDR3 comprises 13 residues.

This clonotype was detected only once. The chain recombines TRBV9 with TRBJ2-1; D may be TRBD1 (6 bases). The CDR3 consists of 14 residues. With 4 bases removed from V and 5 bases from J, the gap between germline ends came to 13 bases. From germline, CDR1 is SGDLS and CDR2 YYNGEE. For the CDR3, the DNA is TGTGCCAGCAGCCCCAGACAGGTCGACAATGAGCAGTTCTTC. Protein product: CASSPRQVDNEQFF. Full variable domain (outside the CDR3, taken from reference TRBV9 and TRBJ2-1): DSGVTQTPKHLITATGQRVTLRCSPRSGDLSVYWYQQSLDQGLQFLIQYYNGEERAKGNILERFSAQQFPDLHSELNLSSLELGDSALYFCASSPRQVDNEQFFGPGTRLTVL.

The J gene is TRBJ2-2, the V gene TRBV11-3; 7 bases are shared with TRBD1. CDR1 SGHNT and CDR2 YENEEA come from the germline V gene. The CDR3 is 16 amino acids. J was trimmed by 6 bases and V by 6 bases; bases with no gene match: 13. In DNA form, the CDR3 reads TGTGCCAGCAGTCAAAAGTTGAACAGGGGCCCCGGGGAGCTGTTTTTT. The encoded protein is CASSQKLNRGPGELFF.

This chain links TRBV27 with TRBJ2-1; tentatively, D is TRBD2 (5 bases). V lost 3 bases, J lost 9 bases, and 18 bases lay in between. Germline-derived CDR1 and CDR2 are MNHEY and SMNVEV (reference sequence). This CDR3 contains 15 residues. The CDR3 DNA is TGTGCCAGCAGTTTTCTGGCGGCTAGCTTAAGTGAGCAGTTCTTC. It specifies CASSFLAASLSEQFF.

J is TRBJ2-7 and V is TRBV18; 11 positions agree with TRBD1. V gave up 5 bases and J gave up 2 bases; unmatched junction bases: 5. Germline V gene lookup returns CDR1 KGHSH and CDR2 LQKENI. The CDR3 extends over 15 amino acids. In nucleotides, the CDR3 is TGTGCCAGCTCATTGCCGGGACAGGGGGCCTACGAGCAGTACTTC. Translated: CASSLPGQGAYEQYF.

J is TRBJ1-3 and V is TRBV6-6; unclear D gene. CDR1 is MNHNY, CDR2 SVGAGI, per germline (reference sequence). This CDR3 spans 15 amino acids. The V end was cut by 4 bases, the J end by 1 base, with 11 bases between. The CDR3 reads CASSSEWWSGNTIYF. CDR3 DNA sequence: TGTGCCAGCAGTTCTGAATGGTGGTCTGGAAACACCATATATTTT.

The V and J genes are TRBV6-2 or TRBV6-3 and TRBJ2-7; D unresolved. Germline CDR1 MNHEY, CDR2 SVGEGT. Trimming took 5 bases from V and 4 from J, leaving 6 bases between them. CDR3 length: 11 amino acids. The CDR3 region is CASSPRYEQYF. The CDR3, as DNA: TGTGCCAGCAGTCCCCGGTACGAGCAGTACTTC.

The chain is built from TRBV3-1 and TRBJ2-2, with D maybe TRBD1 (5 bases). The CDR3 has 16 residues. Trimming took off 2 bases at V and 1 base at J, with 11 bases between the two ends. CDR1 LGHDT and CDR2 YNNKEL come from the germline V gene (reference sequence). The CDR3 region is CASSQWARENTGELFF. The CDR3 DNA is TGTGCCAGCAGCCAATGGGCCAGGGAGAACACCGGGGAGCTGTTTTTT.

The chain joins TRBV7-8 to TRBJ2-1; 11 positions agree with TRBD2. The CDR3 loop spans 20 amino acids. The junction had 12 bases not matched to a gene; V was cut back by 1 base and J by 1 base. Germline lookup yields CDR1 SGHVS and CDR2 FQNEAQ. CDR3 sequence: CASSLVISGGDQGSYNEQFF. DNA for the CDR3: TGTGCCAGCAGCTTAGTCATTAGCGGGGGGGATCAGGGATCCTACAATGAGCAGTTCTTC.

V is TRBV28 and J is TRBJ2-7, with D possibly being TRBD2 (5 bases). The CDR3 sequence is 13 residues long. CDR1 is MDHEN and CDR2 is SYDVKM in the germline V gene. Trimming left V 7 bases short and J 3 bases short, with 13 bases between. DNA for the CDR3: TGTGCCAGCACTCCCCAACTAGACTACGAGCAGTACTTC. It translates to CASTPQLDYEQYF.

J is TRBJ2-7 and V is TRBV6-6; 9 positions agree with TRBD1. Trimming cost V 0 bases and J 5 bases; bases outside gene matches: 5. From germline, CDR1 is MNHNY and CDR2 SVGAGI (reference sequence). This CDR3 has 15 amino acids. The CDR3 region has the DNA TGTGCCAGCAGTTACTCGGCGGGACAGGGCCACGAGCAGTACTTC. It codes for CASSYSAGQGHEQYF.

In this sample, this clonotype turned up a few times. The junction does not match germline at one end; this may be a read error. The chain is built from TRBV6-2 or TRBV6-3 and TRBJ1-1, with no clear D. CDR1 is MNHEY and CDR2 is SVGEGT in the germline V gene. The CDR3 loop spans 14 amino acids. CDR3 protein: CASSAPEPNPDAFF. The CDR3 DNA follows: TGTGCCAGCAGTGCCCCAGAACCGAACCCTGATGCTTTCTTT.

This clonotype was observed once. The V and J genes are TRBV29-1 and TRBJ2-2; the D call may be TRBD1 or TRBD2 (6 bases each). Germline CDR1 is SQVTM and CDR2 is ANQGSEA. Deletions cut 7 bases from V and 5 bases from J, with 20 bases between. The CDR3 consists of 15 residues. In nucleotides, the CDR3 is TGCAGCGCCTCCTTGGAGGGAAGGGGGACCGGGGAGCTGTTTTTT. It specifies CSASLEGRGTGELFF.

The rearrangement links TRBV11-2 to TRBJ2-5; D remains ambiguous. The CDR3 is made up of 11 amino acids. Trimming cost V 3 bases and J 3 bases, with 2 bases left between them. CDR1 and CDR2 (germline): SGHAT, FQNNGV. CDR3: CASSLKETQYF. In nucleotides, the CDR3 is TGTGCCAGCAGCTTGAAAGAGACCCAGTACTTC.

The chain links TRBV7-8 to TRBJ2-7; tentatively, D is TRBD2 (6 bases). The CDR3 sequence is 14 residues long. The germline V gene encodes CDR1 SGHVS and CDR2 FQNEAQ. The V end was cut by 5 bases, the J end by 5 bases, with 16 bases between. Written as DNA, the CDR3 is TGTGCCAGCAGCCGTCTCGGGGGAGCGAACGAGCAGTACTTC. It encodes CASSRLGGANEQYF.